This TCR beta chain was profiled in a study of blood T cell repertoires in COVID-19. The overall study: Acute and convalescent COVID-19 samples came from the United States, Italy and Spain. In each case, the material was cDNA or gDNA derived from T cells, B-cell-depleted T cells, or PBMCs.

Methods used by the authors: It was from reference gene primer amplification that nucleated cell counts were estimated. The data were produced by immunoSEQ multiplex PCR, yet TCRdb's version contains in-frame clones alone and is incomplete. V and J calls and clone size are those listed in that table; D and trimming were worked out from the DNA. The table records some 80,000 clones, less than 85% of them present only once. This clone was found once. Germline trimming cut 3 bases from V and 7 bases from J; bases unmatched to any gene: 16. Germline CDR1 reads MDHEN; CDR2 reads SYDVKM. The CDR3 covers 17 residues.

Sequencing was carried out using peripheral blood. This sequence joins TRBV28 and TRBJ2-7; TRBD1 matches at 9 bases. The sequence derives from a woman older than 75 with active or convalescent COVID-19. In DNA, the CDR3 is TGTGCCAGCAGTTTGGCCTCCGCCGGGACAGGGTCGCGGGAGCAGTACTTC. It translates to CASSLASAGTGSREQYF.